The sequence of this T cell receptor (beta chain) was determined in a study of cytomegalovirus exposure and HLA in healthy donors. Study information: According to later analysis, the same platform produced the 120 validation and about 700 first-cohort repertoires. Findings of the study overall: It was 150 to 200 TCR beta chains that were listed as cytomegalovirus-associated.

CDR3 length equals 15 residues. The V gene lost 3 bases and the J gene lost 7 bases, with 18 bases spanning the gap. Germline lookup yields CDR1 KGHSH and CDR2 LQKENI. The assay was immunoSEQ multiplex PCR, and TCRdb's table has in-frame clones only and misses some. The repertoire includes roughly 200,000 clones, about 81% of them detected once, and roughly 1.2% sits in the top ten. This clone appeared a single time. Its target is unknown. The TCR sequence derives from a woman in her twenties or thirties in good health and CMV-seronegative. This chain links TRBV18 with TRBJ1-2, with D unclear. The sequencing input was PBMCs. CDR3 in DNA: TGTGCCAGCTCACCGACCAACCCCCGAGGGAGTGGCTACACCTTC. Its protein product is CASSPTNPRGSGYTF. Filled out from reference TRBV18 and TRBJ1-2, the complete variable domain reads NAGVMQNPRHLVRRRGQEARLRCSPMKGHSHVYWYRQLPEEGLKFMVYLQKENIIDESGMPKERFSAEFPKEGPSILRIQQVVRGDSAAYFCASSPTNPRGSGYTFGSGTRLTVV.